This T cell receptor beta chain was sequenced during a study of blood T cell repertoires in COVID-19. Profiled with immunoSEQ multiplex PCR; TCRdb holds only in-frame clones, not every one. The sample has a few hundred thousand clones; about 80% are singletons. The sequence was collected from a young man who had recovered from COVID-19. Material for sequencing was peripheral blood.

This CDR3 reads CASRETDSFMNTEAFF. The CDR3 DNA follows: TGCGCCAGCAGGGAGACAGACTCTTTTATGAACACTGAAGCTTTCTTT. The chain is built from TRBV23-1 and TRBJ1-1, with D perhaps TRBD1 (5 bases). TRBV23-1 falls under the ORF class, with uncertain function. The V end was cut by 6 bases, the J end by 0 bases, with 17 bases between. The CDR3 spans 16 residues.